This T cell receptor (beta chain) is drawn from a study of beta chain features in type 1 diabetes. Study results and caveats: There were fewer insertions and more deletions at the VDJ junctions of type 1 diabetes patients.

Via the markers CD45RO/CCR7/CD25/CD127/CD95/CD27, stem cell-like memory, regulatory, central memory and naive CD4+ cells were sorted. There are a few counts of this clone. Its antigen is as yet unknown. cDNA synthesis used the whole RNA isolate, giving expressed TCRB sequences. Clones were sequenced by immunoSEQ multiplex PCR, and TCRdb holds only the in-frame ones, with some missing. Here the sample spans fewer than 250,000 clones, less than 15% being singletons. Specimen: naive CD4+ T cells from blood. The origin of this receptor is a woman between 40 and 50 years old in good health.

The CDR3 spells CASSRAGDPYEQYF. The DNA of the CDR3 is TGCGCCAGCAGCCGGGCAGGGGACCCTTACGAGCAGTACTTC. V is TRBV5-1 and J is TRBJ2-7; D may be TRBD1 (6 bases). The V end lost 4 bases, the J end lost 4 bases, and 15 bases lay between the germline ends. CDR1 and CDR2 (germline): SGHRS, YFSETQ. The CDR3 has 14 residues.